This TCR beta chain was found in a study of CD8 T cells in ankylosing spondylitis. Study-wide results and limits: Disease-linked clones were reportedly significantly enriched in matched ankylosing spondylitis synovial fluid. In synovial fluid and blood from reactive arthritis, some motif variants were previously reported.

TCRdb redid the calling of the 5' RACE reads with MiXCR, one entry per CDR3 protein. Among around 280,000 distinct CDR3 sequences listed, around 18% were seen once. V dropped 3 bases and J dropped 3 bases, with 14 bases sitting between them. Germline CDR1 reads SGHAT; CDR2 reads FQNNGV. The CDR3 length is 16 residues. This clonotype came up many times. As yet, its antigen is unknown. The rearrangement uses TRBV11-2 and TRBJ2-2; no firm D call. This receptor was taken from a male donor with ankylosing spondylitis or in good health (not recorded which). Specimen: blood, either unsorted or a sorted T cell fraction (not recorded which). The CDR3 spells CASSLQISKHTGELFF. CDR3 DNA: TGTGCCAGCAGCTTGCAAATTAGCAAACACACCGGGGAGCTGTTTTTT.